One sample yielded the 2 T cell receptor beta chains listed below, sequenced in a study of cytomegalovirus exposure and HLA in healthy donors. PCR employed 60 Vbeta and 13 Jbeta primers. TCRdb's copy holds only in-frame clones and misses some; the assay was immunoSEQ multiplex PCR. The sample table includes over 45,000 clones. The specimen was PBMCs. These receptors all stem from a young woman in good health and CMV-seronegative.

The rearrangement joins TRBV7-9 to TRBJ1-2, with D possibly TRBD1 on 5 matching bases. The CDR3 loop spans 15 amino acids. CDR1 and CDR2 (germline): SEHNR, FQNEAQ (reference sequence). Trimming left V 5 bases short and J 5 bases short, with 18 bases between. The CDR3 bases are TGTGCCAGCAGCACCGGACATTACGATTCTTATGGCTACACCTTC. It translates to CASSTGHYDSYGYTF.

The chain joins TRBV29-1 to TRBJ2-7, with a weak D call TRBD2 (7 bases). Germline values: CDR1 SQVTM, CDR2 ANQGSEA. V lost 3 bases and J 3 bases, leaving 12 bases between the germline ends. The CDR3 sequence is 13 residues long. This chain's CDR3 is CSVEKGGGYEQYF. The CDR3 coding sequence is TGCAGCGTTGAGAAGGGGGGGGGCTACGAGCAGTACTTC.